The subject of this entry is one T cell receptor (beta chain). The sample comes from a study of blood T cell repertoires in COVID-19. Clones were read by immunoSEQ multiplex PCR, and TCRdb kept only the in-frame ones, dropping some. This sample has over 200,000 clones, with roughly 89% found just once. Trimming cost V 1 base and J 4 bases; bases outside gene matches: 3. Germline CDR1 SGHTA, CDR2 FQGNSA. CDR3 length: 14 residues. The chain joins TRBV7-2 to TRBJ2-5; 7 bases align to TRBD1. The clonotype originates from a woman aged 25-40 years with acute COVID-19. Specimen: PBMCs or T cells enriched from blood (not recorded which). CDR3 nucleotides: TGTGCCAGCAGCTTAGAGACAGGGCGAGAGACCCAGTACTTC. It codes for CASSLETGRETQYF.